This T cell receptor beta chain appears in the sequencing data of a study of neurological immune-mediated disorders. Whole-study results and caveats: HTLV-1-associated myelopathy ranked highest for TCR clonal expansion and multiple sclerosis lowest, beneath healthy controls.

There are many counts of this clonotype. As yet, its antigen is unknown. The team produced cDNA through 5'RACE using 10-nucleotide random UMIs. Each sequencing run yielded over 190 million TCR-beta sequences from 15-18 subjects. Via MiXCR, TCRdb re-called the 5' RACE reads, giving one row per CDR3 protein. The sample carries about 49,000 distinct CDR3 sequences, roughly 14% recorded once. CDR1 and CDR2 from the germline V gene are SGHDT and YYEEEE. Deletions cut 3 bases from V and 2 bases from J, with 4 bases between. This CDR3 is 12 amino acids long. Regarding time point: longitudinal time-point 2. This sequence was found in a male donor with HTLV-1-associated myelopathy (HAM/TSP). J is TRBJ2-3 and V is TRBV5-6; D is unresolved. The material sequenced was PBMCs. CDR3: CASSWYTDTQYF. CDR3 bases: TGTGCCAGCAGCTGGTACACAGATACGCAGTATTTT.